These 5 T cell receptor beta chains originate from one sample sequenced in a study of blood T cell repertoires in COVID-19. The repertoire was sequenced with immunoSEQ multiplex PCR; TCRdb's copy has only in-frame clones and lacks some. The repertoire holds tens of thousands of clones, about 82% seen once, with about 3.4% in the top ten. Sequencing input: peripheral blood. The receptors were gathered from a man aged 50 to 59 with acute or convalescent COVID-19.

The rearrangement joins TRBV2 to TRBJ2-1; D perhaps matches TRBD1 (5 bases). Germline CDR1 and CDR2: SNHLY and FYNNEI. The CDR3 is 16 amino acids. V was clipped by 5 bases and J by 5 bases, with 19 bases between them. CDR3 bases: TGTGCCAGCAGTAACTGGGTAGGGGTCAGGGACAATGAGCAGTTCTTC. It encodes CASSNWVGVRDNEQFF.

This chain connects TRBV6-5 to TRBJ2-3, with a possible D match to TRBD2 (6 bases). The germline V gene has CDR1 MNHEY and CDR2 SVGAGI. The CDR3 covers 13 residues. With 6 bases removed from V and 2 bases from J, the gap between germline ends came to 9 bases. The CDR3 spells CASSLAFTDTQYF. The DNA for the CDR3 is TGTGCCAGCAGCCTAGCGTTCACAGATACGCAGTATTTT.

The V call is TRBV4-3, the J call TRBJ2-1; TRBD1 matches 11 bases. The V segment lost 2 bases and the J segment 5 bases; nucleotides outside the gene matches: 5. CDR1 and CDR2 from the germline V gene are LGHNA and YSLEER. CDR3 length: 16 residues. The chain's CDR3 is CASSQHGQGANNEQFF. The CDR3 nucleotides are TGCGCCAGCAGCCAACACGGACAGGGGGCCAACAATGAGCAGTTCTTC.

The V and J genes are TRBV5-1 and TRBJ2-5, with D possibly matching TRBD2 (5 bases). The V gene's germline CDR1 is SGHRS and CDR2 YFSETQ. The CDR3 contains 16 residues. The V end lost 3 bases, the J end lost 5 bases, and 20 bases lay between the germline ends. In DNA, the CDR3 is TGCGCCAGCAGCTCCCTGACTAACCGGGGTGGTGAGACCCAGTACTTC. Translation gives CASSSLTNRGGETQYF.

V and J are TRBV7-2 and TRBJ1-3; no clear D gene. From germline, CDR1 is SGHTA and CDR2 FQGNSA. The CDR3 consists of 15 residues. V shed 5 bases and J shed 4 bases, with 15 bases lying between them. Written as DNA, the CDR3 is TGTGCCAGCAGCCTTGGCCCCGGGATAGGAAACACCATATATTTT. It specifies CASSLGPGIGNTIYF.